These 14 T cell receptor beta chains came from one sample sequenced in a study of blood T cell repertoires in COVID-19. TCRdb's table, derived via immunoSEQ multiplex PCR, lists solely in-frame clones and lacks some. The sample records around 100,000 clones, approximately 84% being singletons. Sequences were obtained from peripheral blood. These receptors were obtained from a human donor in a cohort sampled during active COVID-19.

The chain links TRBV12-5 to TRBJ2-2, with 7 bases aligning to TRBD1. Germline CDR1 reads LGHNT; CDR2 reads FRNRAP. The CDR3 length is 15 residues. Trimming cost V 6 bases and J 7 bases; bases outside gene matches: 11. In nucleotides, the CDR3 is TGTGCTAGTGGGCGCGACAGGGTTAGTCGCGGGGAGCTGTTTTTT. Translating it yields CASGRDRVSRGELFF.

Remarks on this clone: This sample includes further DNA sequences coding for the same CDR3. In DNA form, the CDR3 reads TGTGCCACCAGTGACCGGACTAGCGGGTCCTACGAGCAGTACTTC. Encoded protein: CATSDRTSGSYEQYF. The rearrangement links TRBV24-1 to TRBJ2-7; TRBD2 matches 11 bases. The V gene end was trimmed by 4 bases and the J gene end by 1 base; junction bases not matched to a gene: 2. This CDR3 has 15 residues. Germline loops: CDR1 KGHDR, CDR2 SFDVKD.

V and J are TRBV24-1 and TRBJ1-5; D ambiguous. The CDR3 totals 12 residues. V lost 2 bases to trimming and J lost 7 bases, with 5 bases between them. Germline V gene sequence: CDR1 KGHDR, CDR2 SFDVKD. CDR3 region: CATSDSGQPQHF. In DNA, the CDR3 is TGTGCCACCAGTGATTCGGGGCAGCCCCAGCATTTT.

V is TRBV5-8 and J is TRBJ1-4; 7 bases map to TRBD1. Germline CDR1 SGHTS, CDR2 YDEGEE. Germline trimming cut 0 bases from V and 8 bases from J; bases unmatched to any gene: 4. This CDR3 has 14 amino acids. The CDR3 DNA reads TGTGCCAGCAGCTTGGGACAGGGACAAGAAAAACTGTTTTTT. Protein product: CASSLGQGQEKLFF.

The chain carries TRBV11-2 and TRBJ1-1; D uncertain. The CDR3 sequence is 15 residues long. Trimming shortened V by 2 bases and J by 4 bases, and 14 bases separated the two germline ends. Germline V gene data show CDR1 as SGHAT and CDR2 as FQNNGV. The CDR3: CASSLPTVLGTEAFF. The DNA of the CDR3 is TGTGCCAGCAGCTTACCCACGGTCCTCGGCACTGAAGCTTTCTTT.

The V gene is TRBV7-2, the J gene TRBJ1-2, with a possible D match to TRBD1 (6 bases). This CDR3 has 13 amino acids. CDR1 and CDR2 from the germline V gene are SGHTA and FQGNSA. Trimming took off 6 bases at V and 5 bases at J, with 13 bases between the two ends. The CDR3, as DNA: TGTGCCAGCAGTTCGGACAGAACTTATGGCTACACCTTC. Translated: CASSSDRTYGYTF.

The chain joins TRBV6-6 to TRBJ2-5; 14 nucleotides align to TRBD2. Germline CDR1 reads MNHNY; CDR2 reads SVGAGI (reference sequence). After removal of 9 bases from V and 3 bases from J, the junction contained 0 bases not matched to a gene. The length of the CDR3 is 13 residues. The CDR3, as DNA: TGTGCCAGGGGACTAGCGGGAGAAGAGACCCAGTACTTC. Its translation: CARGLAGEETQYF.

This chain connects TRBV24-1 to TRBJ2-1; 7 bases line up with TRBD1. CDR3 length: 14 residues. Germline V gene lookup returns CDR1 KGHDR and CDR2 SFDVKD. J lost 2 bases, V lost 9 bases, and 6 bases had no gene match. CDR3 residues: CATSSDRAYNEQFF. Here the CDR3 DNA reads TGTGCCACCTCTTCCGACAGGGCCTACAATGAGCAGTTCTTC.

V gene TRBV11-2 combines with J gene TRBJ1-2, with D possibly matching TRBD1 (6 bases). Germline loops: CDR1 SGHAT, CDR2 FQNNGV. Deletions cut 4 bases from V and 8 bases from J, with 17 bases between. This CDR3 spans 14 amino acids. CDR3 in DNA: TGTGCCAGCAGCTGGGCGCCAGGGGAGCCGGGCTACACCTTC. This translates into CASSWAPGEPGYTF.

This chain connects TRBV7-6 to TRBJ2-7; TRBD2 matches at 7 bases. This CDR3 has 15 amino acids. V gave up 5 bases and J gave up 3 bases; unmatched junction bases: 10. Germline loops: CDR1 SGHVS, CDR2 FNYEAQ. CDR3 nucleotides: TGTGCCAGCAGCCCCCATCAGGGAGGGAACTACGAGCAGTACTTC. Protein sequence: CASSPHQGGNYEQYF.

The chain combines TRBV6-5 with TRBJ2-7, with D maybe TRBD2 (5 bases). V was cut by 0 bases and J by 0 bases, with 9 bases left in between. The germline V gene has CDR1 MNHEY and CDR2 SVGAGI. The CDR3 consists of 15 residues. The CDR3 loop reads CASSYSRAGSYEQYF. The CDR3 DNA reads TGTGCCAGCAGTTACTCGCGCGCGGGCTCCTACGAGCAGTACTTC.

The V gene is TRBV11-2, the J gene TRBJ2-7; 10 positions agree with TRBD2. Germline loops: CDR1 SGHAT, CDR2 FQNNGV. The V gene end was trimmed by 4 bases and the J gene end by 0 bases; junction bases not matched to a gene: 3. The CDR3 runs 15 residues. Here the CDR3 reads CASSSTSGASYEQYF. CDR3 coding DNA: TGTGCCAGCAGCTCCACTAGCGGGGCCTCCTACGAGCAGTACTTC. The variable domain in full, with the rest retrieved from reference TRBV11-2 and TRBJ2-7, is EAGVAQSPRYKIIEKRQSVAFWCNPISGHATLYWYQQILGQGPKLLIQFQNNGVVDDSQLPKDRFSAERLKGVDSTLKIQPAKLEDSAVYLCASSSTSGASYEQYFGPGTRLTVT.

The rearrangement joins TRBV7-9 to TRBJ2-1, with D perhaps matching TRBD2 (5 bases). V shed 3 bases and J shed 6 bases, with 12 bases lying between them. This CDR3 has 14 amino acids. CDR1 is SEHNR, CDR2 FQNEAQ, per germline (reference sequence). CDR3 nucleotides: TGTGCCAGCAGCTTGGGAGTAGAGGGCAATGAGCAGTTCTTC. It specifies CASSLGVEGNEQFF.

This chain connects TRBV9 to TRBJ2-3; 10 bases match TRBD2. The V gene's germline CDR1 is SGDLS and CDR2 YYNGEE. V lost 0 bases and J lost 4; bases outside the gene matches: 8. The CDR3 is 17 amino acids. Here the CDR3 DNA reads TGTGCCAGCAGCGTAGTGGGTAGCGGGGGGTTGGCAGATACGCAGTATTTT. It specifies CASSVVGSGGLADTQYF. The complete variable domain, with remaining parts taken from reference TRBV9 and TRBJ2-3, reads DSGVTQTPKHLITATGQRVTLRCSPRSGDLSVYWYQQSLDQGLQFLIQYYNGEERAKGNILERFSAQQFPDLHSELNLSSLELGDSALYFCASSVVGSGGLADTQYFGPGTRLTVL.